Shown below are 20 T cell receptor beta chains from a single sample sequenced in a study of blood T cell repertoires in COVID-19. Clones were read by immunoSEQ multiplex PCR, and TCRdb kept only the in-frame ones, dropping some. The sample shows more than 150,000 clones, roughly nine tenths of them seen only once. Specimen: peripheral blood. Receptors originate from a man between 65 and 85 years old with active or convalescent COVID-19.

The CDR3 nucleotides are TGTGCCACCAGCAGAGATAGCGGGGGTTACAATGAGCAGTTCTTC. Its protein product is CATSRDSGGYNEQFF. V gene TRBV15 combines with J gene TRBJ2-1; 9 bases fit TRBD2. Per germline, CDR1 LNHNV and CDR2 YYDKDF (reference sequence). CDR3 length equals 15 residues. The ends lost 0 bases at V and 4 bases at J; junction bases unmatched: 1.

This sequence joins TRBV24-1 and TRBJ2-7; D is uncertain. The CDR3 has 13 residues. The V end lost 4 bases, the J end lost 2 bases, and 8 bases lay between the germline ends. Germline CDR1 KGHDR, CDR2 SFDVKD. The CDR3 nucleotides read TGTGCCACCAGTGACCGACACCCCTACGAGCAGTACTTC. This gives the protein CATSDRHPYEQYF.

CDR3 protein: CASSLEGLAGGEQFF. The CDR3 region has the DNA TGTGCCAGCAGCTTGGAAGGACTAGCGGGAGGCGAGCAGTTCTTC. The chain employs TRBV5-4 and TRBJ2-1, with TRBD2 matching 14 bases. V lost 0 bases to trimming and J lost 10 bases; unmatched junction nucleotides: 3. The germline CDR1 and CDR2 sequences are SGHNT and YYREEE (reference sequence). The CDR3 has 15 residues. Drawing the rest from reference TRBV5-4 and TRBJ2-1, the complete variable domain is ETGVTQSPTHLIKTRGQQVTLRCSSQSGHNTVSWYQQALGQGPQFIFQYYREEENGRGNFPPRFSGLQFPNYSSELNVNALELDDSALYLCASSLEGLAGGEQFFGPGTRLTVL.

This chain uses TRBV6-5 with TRBJ1-4; TRBD1 matches 8 bases. The V and J ends lost 5 bases and 8 bases, in that order; junction bases with no gene match: 10. From germline, CDR1 is MNHEY and CDR2 SVGAGI. The CDR3 is 15 amino acids. CDR3 bases: TGTGCCAGCAGTCAACCTAGGACAGGGCGGGAAAAACTGTTTTTT. This gives the protein CASSQPRTGREKLFF.

This chain uses TRBV6-5 with TRBJ1-2, with 9 bases matching TRBD1. The V gene end was trimmed by 7 bases and the J gene end by 3 bases; junction bases not matched to a gene: 9. The germline V gene encodes CDR1 MNHEY and CDR2 SVGAGI. This CDR3 has 15 amino acids. The CDR3 protein is CASTLGTGPYYGYTF. The DNA for the CDR3 is TGTGCCAGCACCTTAGGGACAGGGCCCTACTATGGCTACACCTTC.

This chain's CDR3 is CAWSSWASGRKDTGELFF. The DNA for the CDR3 is TGTGCCTGGAGTAGTTGGGCTAGCGGGAGAAAGGACACCGGGGAGCTGTTTTTT. The genes are TRBV30 and TRBJ2-2; 10 bases match TRBD2. Germline CDR1 is GTSNPN and CDR2 is SVGIG (reference sequence). The CDR3 runs to 18 residues. The ends lost 2 bases at V and 3 bases at J; junction bases unmatched: 12.

The rearrangement joins TRBV19 to TRBJ1-5; D remains ambiguous. The CDR3 contains 14 residues. V was cut by 10 bases and J by 4 bases, with 17 bases left in between. CDR1 and CDR2 from the germline V gene are LNHDA and SQIVND (reference sequence). CDR3 DNA: TGTGCCACCTCACGTCGGAGTCCTAATCAGCCCCAGCATTTT. It codes for CATSRRSPNQPQHF.

The gene calls are TRBV10-1 and TRBJ2-1, with 7 nucleotides matching TRBD2. Per germline, CDR1 WNHNN and CDR2 SYGVQD (reference sequence). The CDR3 consists of 15 residues. The ends lost 2 bases at V and 10 bases at J; junction bases unmatched: 11. The CDR3 reads CASSEGVREGLEQFF. DNA for the CDR3: TGCGCCAGCAGTGAGGGTGTGAGGGAGGGACTCGAGCAGTTCTTC.

This sequence joins TRBV7-2 and TRBJ2-7; 7 bases are a match to TRBD2. The CDR3 runs to 16 residues. The germline V gene has CDR1 SGHTA and CDR2 FQGNSA. Trimming took 5 bases from V and 2 from J; bases not matched to a gene: 12. The CDR3 DNA reads as TGTGCCAGCAGCCGTAGTGGAGGAGCGGGACCCTACGAGCAGTACTTC. Protein: CASSRSGGAGPYEQYF.

This clone came up a few times. The chain employs TRBV3-1 (or the pseudogene TRBV3-2) and TRBJ2-1; 8 positions match TRBD2. Unmatched junction bases numbered 7, after V lost 4 bases and J lost 5 bases. Germline values: CDR1 LGHDT, CDR2 YNNKEL (reference sequence). The CDR3 spans 15 residues. The CDR3: CASSLQRGTNNEQFF. DNA of the CDR3: TGTGCCAGCAGCCTACAGCGGGGGACAAACAATGAGCAGTTCTTC.

This chain uses TRBV27 with TRBJ2-7; 12 nucleotides line up with TRBD2. This CDR3 has 14 residues. Germline loops: CDR1 MNHEY, CDR2 SMNVEV (reference sequence). Trimming cost V 3 bases and J 8 bases; bases outside gene matches: 5. As DNA, the CDR3 is TGTGCCAGCAGTTTCGAAACTAGCGGGGGGAAGCAGTACTTC. This encodes CASSFETSGGKQYF.

The rearrangement joins TRBV6-2 or TRBV6-3 to TRBJ2-1; a weak D match, TRBD2 (6 bases). Per the germline V gene, CDR1 is MNHEY and CDR2 is SVGEGT. The CDR3 consists of 15 residues. V was pared by 2 bases and J by 0 bases, with 8 bases between. CDR3 in DNA: TGTGCCAGCAGTTACCGACTAGGCTCCTACAATGAGCAGTTCTTC. It encodes CASSYRLGSYNEQFF.

This clone was picked up one time. V and J are TRBV7-2 and TRBJ2-7; 8 bases map to TRBD2. The V and J ends lost 4 bases and 5 bases, in that order; junction bases with no gene match: 10. This CDR3 has 15 amino acids. Germline V gives CDR1 SGHTA, CDR2 FQGNSA. The CDR3 sequence is CASSSVSGGLNEQYF. For the CDR3, the DNA is TGTGCCAGCAGCTCCGTTTCGGGGGGGCTCAACGAGCAGTACTTC.

J is TRBJ1-2 and V is TRBV5-4, with TRBD1 matching over 8 bases. Germline CDR1 is SGHNT and CDR2 is YYREEE (reference sequence). This CDR3 is 14 amino acids long. The trim removed 6 bases at V and 5 bases at J, leaving 9 bases unmatched. DNA for the CDR3: TGTGCCAGCACCCCCGACAGGGGAAGGTATGGCTACACCTTC. This encodes CASTPDRGRYGYTF.

The chain is built from TRBV27 and TRBJ1-1, with a possible D match to TRBD1 (5 bases). Trimming took off 5 bases at V and 0 bases at J, with 13 bases between the two ends. Germline CDR1 and CDR2: MNHEY and SMNVEV (reference sequence). CDR3 size: 15 residues. CDR3 in DNA: TGTGCCAGCAGTACCCTAGGCAGGGTGAACACTGAAGCTTTCTTT. This gives the protein CASSTLGRVNTEAFF.

The chain has TRBV4-2 and TRBJ1-5, with D perhaps matching TRBD1 (5 bases). In germline, CDR1 is LGHNA, CDR2 YNFKEQ. The length of the CDR3 is 15 residues. The V end was cut by 0 bases, the J end by 6 bases, with 12 bases between. Here the CDR3 DNA reads TGTGCCAGCAGCCAAGACCTACGGGGGGTTCAGCCCCAGCATTTT. Encoded protein: CASSQDLRGVQPQHF.

This clone was seen once. This sequence joins TRBV5-4 and TRBJ2-3; 8 nucleotides match TRBD2. The CDR3 consists of 15 residues. Trimming took 4 bases from V and 4 from J; bases not matched to a gene: 8. Germline V gene sequence: CDR1 SGHNT, CDR2 YYREEE (reference sequence). In DNA form, the CDR3 reads TGTGCCAGCAGCCCGGGACTAGGAGACCCAGATACGCAGTATTTT. Amino acid sequence: CASSPGLGDPDTQYF. Full variable domain (remainder filled in from reference TRBV5-4 and TRBJ2-3): ETGVTQSPTHLIKTRGQQVTLRCSSQSGHNTVSWYQQALGQGPQFIFQYYREEENGRGNFPPRFSGLQFPNYSSELNVNALELDDSALYLCASSPGLGDPDTQYFGPGTRLTVL.

The J gene is TRBJ1-4, the V gene TRBV28, with D perhaps TRBD1 (6 bases). Trimming took off 6 bases at V and 8 bases at J, with 16 bases between the two ends. CDR1 is MDHEN and CDR2 is SYDVKM in the germline V gene. The CDR3 is made up of 14 amino acids. The CDR3 sequence: CASRERGAREKLFF. CDR3 in DNA: TGTGCCAGCAGAGAACGGGGGGCGCGGGAAAAACTGTTTTTT.

V is TRBV12-3 or TRBV12-4 and J is TRBJ1-5; no reliable D call. The V and J ends lost 3 bases and 11 bases respectively, with 8 bases between them. The CDR3 consists of 11 residues. The CDR3 sequence: CASSLGETQHF. CDR3 in DNA: TGTGCCAGCAGTTTGGGCGAGACCCAGCATTTT.

The V and J genes are TRBV7-8 and TRBJ1-4; D is undetermined. V was clipped by 7 bases and J by 3 bases, with 9 bases between them. CDR3 length equals 13 residues. Germline CDR1 reads SGHVS; CDR2 reads FQNEAQ. The CDR3 DNA follows: TGTGCCAGCACCGGCCGGGCTAATGAAAAACTGTTTTTT. Residues: CASTGRANEKLFF.